This TCR beta chain derives from a study of control samples from healthy donors and cancer patients. This clone was observed once. Libraries were prepared by immunoSEQ multiplex PCR; TCRdb keeps only in-frame clonotypes and omits some of them. The table has tens of thousands of clones, 94% seen once. Germline trimming cut 5 bases from V and 2 bases from J; bases unmatched to any gene: 7. Per germline, CDR1 SEHNR and CDR2 FQNEAQ (reference sequence). The CDR3 spans 15 residues. Sequencing was done on a sample of blood. This sequence was found in a young man in good health. The genes are TRBV7-9 and TRBJ2-3; TRBD2 matches 7 bases. The CDR3 here is CASSGRREITDTQYF. CDR3 nucleotide sequence: TGTGCCAGCAGCGGCCGGCGGGAGATCACAGATACGCAGTATTTT.